The source of this T cell receptor beta chain is a study of cytomegalovirus exposure and HLA in healthy donors. Overall study: Most donors, 80% to 90% of a few hundred genotyped, fell in the Caucasian-associated ancestry cluster. Study-level results: The listing of 150 to 200 TCR beta chains classed them as cytomegalovirus-associated. The study assumed roughly uniform donor sequencing depth for presence/absence analyses. Diagnosis of cytomegalovirus status made by the classifier reportedly showed high specificity and sensitivity.

The PCR made use of 60 Vbeta and 13 Jbeta primers. Clones were sequenced by immunoSEQ multiplex PCR, and TCRdb holds only the in-frame ones, with some missing. This table holds roughly 150,000 clones, about 75% found once. This clone was seen only a few times. Its antigen remains unidentified. CDR3 length equals 14 residues. V was trimmed by 0 bases and J by 4 bases, leaving 9 bases between them. Germline CDR1 is MNHNS and CDR2 is SASEGT. The sample taken for sequencing was PBMCs. V is TRBV6-1 and J is TRBJ1-1, with a possible D match to TRBD1 (5 bases). The clonotype originates from a woman aged 45 to 65 in good health and CMV-seropositive. In DNA, the CDR3 is TGTGCCAGCAGTGAAGCGCAGGGCAGCACTGAAGCTTTCTTT. This translates into CASSEAQGSTEAFF.